This T cell receptor beta chain appears in the sequencing data of a study of CD4 T cells in relation to SARS-CoV-2 and coronaviruses. About the research overall: After around 10 days of antigen culture, PBMC TCR beta CDR3s were sequenced. The restricting HLA molecule for shared crossreactive spike epitopes was mapped.

Before the COVID-19 pandemic, during about 2011-2019, CD4+ T cells were taken from unexposed donors. After ten to eleven days of culture, CD4+ T cells were isolated. Study-wide points: Crossreactive clones expanded significantly less to SARS-CoV-2 than monoreactive clones.

Losses at the gene ends were 3 bases for V and 3 bases for J; bases not matched to a gene: 0. Germline-derived CDR1 and CDR2 are SNHLY and FYNNEI. The CDR3 runs 13 residues. To note about this clone: Its antigen is currently unknown.

The method was immunoSEQ multiplex PCR; TCRdb's version includes in-frame clones alone and lacks a portion of them. The sample contains about 29,000 clones, more than 75% of which appear only once. Specimen: CD4+ T cells from PBMCs, cultured in vitro. This rearrangement joins TRBV2 to TRBJ2-3, with TRBD2 matching over 7 bases. This TCR came from a human donor in good health. The CDR3, as DNA: TGTGCCAGCAGTGAGGGGGGGACAGATACGCAGTATTTT. It is translated as CASSEGGTDTQYF.